What follows are 13 T cell receptor beta chains derived from one specimen sequenced in a study of blood T cell repertoires in COVID-19. Data came from immunoSEQ multiplex PCR; TCRdb stores just in-frame clones and leaves some out. The table has about 200,000 clones, 80% to 90% seen once. What was sequenced was peripheral blood. Source of these receptors: a man younger than 35 with active or convalescent COVID-19.

DNA for the CDR3: TGTGCCAGCAGCCCACAGTTATCAGGGATGTTGGGAGATACGCAGTATTTT. Its translation: CASSPQLSGMLGDTQYF. This rearrangement joins TRBV7-3 to TRBJ2-3; D may be TRBD1 (5 bases). The CDR3 consists of 17 residues. Per the germline V gene, CDR1 is SGHTA and CDR2 is FQGTGA. V shed 5 bases and J shed 5 bases, with 23 bases lying between them.

This rearrangement joins TRBV5-6 to TRBJ1-2; 9 bases are shared with TRBD1. V lost 4 bases and J lost 7; bases outside the gene matches: 5. Germline-derived CDR1 and CDR2 are SGHDT and YYEEEE. The CDR3 length is 13 residues. Written as DNA, the CDR3 is TGTGCCAGCAGCGCGGGACAGGGAGGTGGCTACACCTTC. Translated, it gives CASSAGQGGGYTF.

Notes on this clone: Other DNA variants within this sample encode the same CDR3. The chain joins TRBV27 to TRBJ1-1, with a weak D call TRBD1 (5 bases). V was trimmed by 8 bases and J by 0 bases, leaving 7 bases between them. From germline, CDR1 is MNHEY and CDR2 SMNVEV (reference sequence). This CDR3 is built from 12 residues. CDR3 in DNA: TGTGCCAGCGGGGCTTTGAACACTGAAGCTTTCTTT. Translation gives CASGALNTEAFF.

This sequence joins TRBV7-2 and TRBJ2-3, with D unclear. V gave up 2 bases and J gave up 4 bases, with 7 bases separating them. The V gene's germline CDR1 is SGHTA and CDR2 FQGNSA. The CDR3 sequence is 13 residues long. CDR3 protein: CASSLSPPDTQYF. The CDR3 bases are TGTGCCAGCAGCTTAAGCCCCCCAGATACGCAGTATTTT.

This sequence joins TRBV19 and TRBJ1-1; D not certain. Looked up from germline, CDR1 is LNHDA and CDR2 is SQIVND (reference sequence). Trimming removed 11 bases at V and 7 bases at J, with 38 bases between. The CDR3 has 19 amino acids. Here the CDR3 reads CAGKGRETAHCPETHEAFF. The CDR3 DNA reads as TGTGCCGGGAAAGGTAGGGAGACCGCTCATTGCCCGGAGACCCATGAAGCTTTCTTT.

V usage is TRBV6-2 or TRBV6-3 and J usage is TRBJ1-1; TRBD1 agrees at 8 bases. The V gene's germline CDR1 is MNHEY and CDR2 SVGEGT. The CDR3 covers 16 residues. The J segment lost 2 bases and the V segment lost 2 bases, leaving 7 bases of the junction unmatched. The CDR3 here is CASSYGVGQGNTEAFF. The CDR3 DNA sequence: TGTGCCAGCAGTTACGGTGTCGGACAGGGAAACACTGAAGCTTTCTTT.

The rearrangement joins TRBV5-4 to TRBJ1-1; perhaps TRBD1 as D (5 bases). Trimming removed 3 bases from V and 2 bases from J, with 29 bases in between. This CDR3 contains 20 residues. The V gene's germline CDR1 is SGHNT and CDR2 YYREEE (reference sequence). For the CDR3, the DNA is TGTGCCAGCAGCTGGGAGCCGGGACGGCCACCACCGGGGGGTAACACTGAAGCTTTCTTT. This translates into CASSWEPGRPPPGGNTEAFF.

The gene calls are TRBV6-5 and TRBJ1-1; 8 nucleotides line up with TRBD1. This CDR3 region has 14 residues. Trimming took 5 bases from V and 1 from J; bases not matched to a gene: 3. CDR1 MNHEY and CDR2 SVGAGI come from the germline V gene. The CDR3 DNA is TGTGCCAGCAGTCTAACAGGGGGGAACACTGAAGCTTTCTTT. It specifies CASSLTGGNTEAFF.

V gene TRBV10-3 combines with J gene TRBJ1-4; weak D call: TRBD1 (5 bases). Germline CDR1 ENHRY, CDR2 SYGVKD. The V gene lost 0 bases and the J gene lost 8 bases, with 13 bases spanning the gap. This CDR3 contains 15 residues. CDR3 sequence (DNA): TGTGCCATCAGTGAGTCGCCGGGACTCGGGGAAAAACTGTTTTTT. Its protein product is CAISESPGLGEKLFF.

The gene calls are TRBV6-5 and TRBJ2-2, with 8 bases that match TRBD1. V shed 8 bases, J shed 5 bases, and the junction held 4 bases outside the gene matches. The germline CDR1 and CDR2 sequences are MNHEY and SVGAGI. CDR3 length equals 13 residues. The DNA for the CDR3 is TGTGCCAGCTTAGGACAGGGAACCGGGGAGCTGTTTTTT. As protein: CASLGQGTGELFF.

J is TRBJ2-1 and V is TRBV5-4, with 8 positions matching TRBD2. The germline V gene encodes CDR1 SGHNT and CDR2 YYREEE (reference sequence). The CDR3 loop spans 15 amino acids. Losses at the gene ends were 4 bases for V and 3 bases for J; bases not matched to a gene: 6. CDR3 coding DNA: TGTGCCAGCAGCATGACTAGCGAGCTCTACAATGAGCAGTTCTTC. Its translation is CASSMTSELYNEQFF.

J is TRBJ1-2 and V is TRBV10-2; unclear D gene. This CDR3 has 14 amino acids. Germline V gives CDR1 WSHSY, CDR2 SAAADI. The V end was cut by 0 bases, the J end by 5 bases, with 10 bases between. The CDR3 region has the DNA TGCGCCAGCAGTGAGTCTTACAGTCAATATGGCTACACCTTC. Its protein product is CASSESYSQYGYTF.

The rearrangement uses TRBV6-2 or TRBV6-3 and TRBJ1-4; TRBD1 matches 9 bases. V lost 5 bases, J lost 6 bases, and 10 bases stayed unmatched. The length of the CDR3 is 16 residues. Germline V gene lookup returns CDR1 MNHEY and CDR2 SVGEGT. The CDR3 DNA is TGTGCCAGCAGTCCCTACAGGGGGCGAGTGGATGAAAAACTGTTTTTT. Its translation: CASSPYRGRVDEKLFF.